These 18 T cell receptor beta chains share one sample of origin, sequenced in a study of cytomegalovirus exposure and HLA in healthy donors. Primers for the PCR totalled 60 Vbeta and 13 Jbeta. Produced via immunoSEQ multiplex PCR; TCRdb's table is partial and in-frame only. The sample includes 200,000 or so clones, around four fifths seen only once; the top ten take over 5%. Sequencing was done on a sample of PBMCs. These receptors were obtained from a woman aged 50 to 60 in good health and CMV-seropositive.

This chain links TRBV10-3 with TRBJ2-1, with 9 nucleotides matching TRBD2. The length of the CDR3 is 15 residues. The V and J ends lost 6 bases and 2 bases, in that order; junction bases with no gene match: 5. Germline values: CDR1 ENHRY, CDR2 SYGVKD. The CDR3 nucleotides read TGTGCCATCAGGGGAGCGGGGGGCCCCTACAATGAGCAGTTCTTC. Protein sequence: CAIRGAGGPYNEQFF.

This rearrangement joins TRBV28 to TRBJ1-1; 9 positions match TRBD1. The germline V gene encodes CDR1 MDHEN and CDR2 SYDVKM. The CDR3 has 17 residues. V gave up 1 base and J gave up 1 base; unmatched junction bases: 7. The CDR3 protein is CASSLSPVTGGNTEAFF. For the CDR3, the DNA is TGTGCCAGCAGTTTATCACCCGTGACAGGGGGGAACACTGAAGCTTTCTTT. Drawing the rest from reference TRBV28 and TRBJ1-1, the complete variable domain is DVKVTQSSRYLVKRTGEKVFLECVQDMDHENMFWYRQDPGLGLRLIYFSYDVKMKEKGDIPEGYSVSREKKERFSLILESASTNQTSMYLCASSLSPVTGGNTEAFFGQGTRLTVV.

This clone was seen just once. The chain's CDR3 is CASSKPKTTGGEETQYF. CDR3 DNA: TGTGCCAGCAGCAAACCCAAAACGACAGGGGGCGAGGAGACCCAGTACTTC. The V call is TRBV5-8, the J call TRBJ2-5; 10 bases fit TRBD1. Unmatched junction bases numbered 14, after V lost 4 bases and J lost 5 bases. The germline CDR1 and CDR2 sequences are SGHTS and YDEGEE. This CDR3 is 17 amino acids long.

The V call is TRBV5-1, the J call TRBJ2-7, with 9 bases aligning to TRBD1. V shed 4 bases and J 7 bases; nucleotides not matched to a gene: 9. The germline V gene encodes CDR1 SGHRS and CDR2 YFSETQ. The CDR3 has 14 residues. The CDR3 region has the DNA TGCGCCAGCAGCCCCGGACAGGGGCCGCGGGAGCAGTACTTC. This codes for CASSPGQGPREQYF.

This clone was observed a single time. J is TRBJ2-4 and V is TRBV29-1, with D possibly matching TRBD2 (5 bases). CDR3 length equals 16 residues. CDR1 and CDR2 (germline): SQVTM, ANQGSEA. V was trimmed by 1 base and J by 0 bases, leaving 13 bases between them. In nucleotides, the CDR3 is TGCAGCGTTGAAGGAGGGCCAGACTCAGCCAAAAACATTCAGTACTTC. Translated: CSVEGGPDSAKNIQYF.

The rearrangement joins TRBV7-9 to TRBJ1-4; 10 positions match TRBD1. The CDR3 spans 18 residues. CDR1 and CDR2 from the germline V gene are SEHNR and FQNEAQ (reference sequence). J was trimmed by 0 bases and V by 4 bases; bases with no gene match: 8. CDR3 residues: CASSSAGDRGSTNEKLFF. DNA for the CDR3: TGTGCCAGCAGCTCGGCGGGGGACAGGGGATCAACTAATGAAAAACTGTTTTTT.

This clone was recorded once. V and J are TRBV10-3 and TRBJ1-1, with 12 bases identical to TRBD1. Germline-derived CDR1 and CDR2 are ENHRY and SYGVKD. The length of the CDR3 is 14 residues. V trimming: 6 bases; J trimming: 3 bases; junction bases outside the gene matches: 2. CDR3 DNA: TGTGCCATCAGGGGACAGGGGGCCTACACTGAAGCTTTCTTT. This sequence encodes CAIRGQGAYTEAFF.

This clone was observed once. The chain joins TRBV5-6 to TRBJ2-6; 9 bases match TRBD1. The CDR3 runs 13 residues. J gave up 4 bases and V 9 bases, and 2 bases lay outside the gene matches. Germline CDR1 reads SGHDT; CDR2 reads YYEEEE. Here the CDR3 reads CAIGTGGANVLTF. The CDR3 DNA is TGTGCCATTGGGACAGGGGGGGCCAACGTCCTGACTTTC.

The chain links TRBV29-1 to TRBJ2-5; no clear D gene. V was pared by 1 base and J by 1 base, with 10 bases between. This CDR3 region has 14 residues. The germline CDR1 and CDR2 sequences are SQVTM and ANQGSEA. CDR3 sequence reads: CSVEVPGIQETQYF. In DNA form, the CDR3 reads TGCAGCGTTGAAGTTCCAGGAATCCAAGAGACCCAGTACTTC.

The chain recombines TRBV7-9 with TRBJ2-2, with 11 bases fitting TRBD2. The CDR3 covers 18 residues. V shed 2 bases and J 5 bases; nucleotides not matched to a gene: 10. Germline CDR1 and CDR2: SEHNR and FQNEAQ (reference sequence). CDR3 nucleotides: TGTGCCAGCAGCTTATTAAGTAGCGGGAGGGCCCGGACCGGGGAGCTGTTTTTT. Residues: CASSLLSSGRARTGELFF.

This clone was counted a single time. The V call is TRBV5-1, the J call TRBJ2-3; 7 bases agree with TRBD1. Germline CDR1 reads SGHRS; CDR2 reads YFSETQ. The ends lost 4 bases at V and 1 base at J; junction bases unmatched: 6. This CDR3 has 15 residues. This chain's CDR3 is CASSPGQSRTDTQYF. The CDR3 bases are TGCGCCAGCAGCCCGGGACAGAGCCGCACAGATACGCAGTATTTT.

This clone was seen more than once but under ten times. V is TRBV28 and J is TRBJ1-4, with D possibly TRBD1 on 6 matching bases. Deletions cut 4 bases from V and 0 bases from J, with 12 bases between. CDR3 length: 16 residues. Germline CDR1 MDHEN, CDR2 SYDVKM. CDR3 DNA: TGTGCCAGCAGTTCACAGGGCTCTGCAACTAATGAAAAACTGTTTTTT. It yields the protein CASSSQGSATNEKLFF.

The DNA for the CDR3 is TGTGCCAGCAGCGTAGGGGGGGAGGAGCTTTACGAGCAGTACTTC. It translates to CASSVGGEELYEQYF. This chain connects TRBV9 to TRBJ2-7; D possibly corresponds to TRBD2 (6 bases). The length of the CDR3 is 15 residues. Trimming stripped 0 bases from V and 4 bases from J, with 14 bases between. The V gene's germline CDR1 is SGDLS and CDR2 YYNGEE.

This clone was seen a single time. The chain has TRBV11-3 and TRBJ1-1; D is unclear. V dropped 0 bases and J dropped 6 bases, with 14 bases sitting between them. The V gene's germline CDR1 is SGHNT and CDR2 YENEEA. This CDR3 has 15 residues. The CDR3 spells CASSLDARGGSEAFF. In DNA form, the CDR3 reads TGTGCCAGCAGCTTAGATGCCCGTGGTGGCTCTGAAGCTTTCTTT.

The chain uses TRBV6-5 and TRBJ1-1; 7 positions match TRBD1. Per the germline V gene, CDR1 is MNHEY and CDR2 is SVGAGI. This CDR3 region has 14 residues. Germline trimming cut 6 bases from V and 0 bases from J; bases unmatched to any gene: 4. CDR3 amino acids: CASRLDRLNTEAFF. The CDR3 nucleotides are TGTGCCAGCAGACTGGACAGGCTGAACACTGAAGCTTTCTTT.

This clone was seen a handful of times. The V and J genes are TRBV6-4 and TRBJ2-2, with D perhaps matching TRBD1 (5 bases). There are 16 residues in the CDR3. CDR1 is MRHNA, CDR2 SNTAGT, per germline. Trimming cost V 0 bases and J 5 bases, with 13 bases left between them. CDR3 in DNA: TGTGCCAGCAGTGACTCGGCAGGGATGGGGACCGGGGAGCTGTTTTTT. Translated, it gives CASSDSAGMGTGELFF.

The chain has TRBV6-1 and TRBJ2-1; maybe TRBD2 (5 bases). Germline CDR1 and CDR2: MNHNS and SASEGT. The CDR3 contains 18 residues. V lost 3 bases to trimming and J lost 0 bases, with 18 bases between them. CDR3 protein: CASSDPRARSRSYNEQFF. The DNA of the CDR3 is TGTGCCAGCAGTGACCCGCGGGCAAGATCCCGCTCCTACAATGAGCAGTTCTTC.

V is TRBV6-1 and J is TRBJ1-4; a possible D gene is TRBD1 (6 bases). The CDR3 totals 15 residues. Germline V lookup: CDR1 MNHNS, CDR2 SASEGT. V lost 3 bases to trimming and J lost 8 bases, with 16 bases between them. The CDR3 is CASSDGLQGREKLFF. The CDR3 DNA sequence: TGTGCCAGCAGTGATGGTCTACAGGGAAGGGAAAAACTGTTTTTT.